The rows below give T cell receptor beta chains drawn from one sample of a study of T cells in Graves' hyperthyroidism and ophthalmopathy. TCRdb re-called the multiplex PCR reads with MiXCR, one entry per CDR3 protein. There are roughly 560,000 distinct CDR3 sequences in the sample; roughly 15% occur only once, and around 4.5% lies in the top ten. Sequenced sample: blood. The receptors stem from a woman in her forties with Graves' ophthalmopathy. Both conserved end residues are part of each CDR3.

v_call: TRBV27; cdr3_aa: CASSLYGTQYF
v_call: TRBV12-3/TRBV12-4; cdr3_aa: CASSLVGAYYGYTF
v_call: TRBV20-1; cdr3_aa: CSAGDNPYEQYF
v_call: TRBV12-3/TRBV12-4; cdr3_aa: CASSQLDGGQNTIYF
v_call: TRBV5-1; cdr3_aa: CASSLASVNTGELFF
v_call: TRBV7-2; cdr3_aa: CASSLGQLANYGYTF
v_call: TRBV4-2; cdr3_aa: CASSQEGDTGTEAFF
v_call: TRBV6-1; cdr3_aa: CATVAGVNTGELFF
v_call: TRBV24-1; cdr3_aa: CATSDLDSNYGYTF
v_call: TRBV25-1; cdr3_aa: CASSDLGVDSYEQYF
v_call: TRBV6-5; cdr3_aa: CASSYSRGRGKAFF
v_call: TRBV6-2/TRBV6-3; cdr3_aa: CASSSTGDYEQYF
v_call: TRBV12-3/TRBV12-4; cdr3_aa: CASGLVVGGGYTEAFF
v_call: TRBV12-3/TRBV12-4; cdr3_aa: CASSRRTGGRNTIYF
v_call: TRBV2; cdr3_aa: CASKTGLSSYEQYF
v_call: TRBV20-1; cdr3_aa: CSASYGIGHIQYF
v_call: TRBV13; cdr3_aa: CASSFEGQAYYEQYF
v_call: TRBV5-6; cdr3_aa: CASSLYGLQETQYF
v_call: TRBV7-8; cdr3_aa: CASTDTNYGYTF
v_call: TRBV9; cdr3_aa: CASSVAHDALNSPLHF
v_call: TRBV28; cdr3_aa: CASSLAPTAEAFF
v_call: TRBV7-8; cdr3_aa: CASSPPLGGTQYF
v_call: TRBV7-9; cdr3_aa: CASSDQPGETQYF
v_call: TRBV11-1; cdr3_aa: CASSPRGGQTSYEQYF
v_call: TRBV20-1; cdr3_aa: CSARGLRREQYF
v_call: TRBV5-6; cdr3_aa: CASSSFGGNYEQYF